One T cell receptor beta chain is described in this entry. This entry is derived from a study of cytomegalovirus exposure and HLA in healthy donors. PCR involved 60 Vbeta and 13 Jbeta primers. Authors' analysis steps: Per a later analysis, the number of unique TCR beta chains was 75 million to 90 million, of which around 9.9 million were shared. Clones were read by immunoSEQ multiplex PCR, and TCRdb kept only the in-frame ones, dropping some. V and J calls and clone size follow that table, whereas D and trimming were derived from the DNA. The sample includes about 190,000 clones, about 86% of them seen just once. CDR3 length: 16 amino acids. Germline CDR1 is SGHRS and CDR2 is YFSETQ. Trimming left V 4 bases short and J 4 bases short, with 20 bases between.

This clonotype originated in a man aged 35 to 55 in good health and CMV-seropositive. The J gene is TRBJ1-2, the V gene TRBV5-1; weak D call: TRBD1 (6 bases). The sample taken for sequencing was PBMCs. The CDR3 DNA reads as TGCGCCAGCAGCCAGGGGCGACCCCGGGGTGGCTATGGCTACACCTTC. As protein: CASSQGRPRGGYGYTF.